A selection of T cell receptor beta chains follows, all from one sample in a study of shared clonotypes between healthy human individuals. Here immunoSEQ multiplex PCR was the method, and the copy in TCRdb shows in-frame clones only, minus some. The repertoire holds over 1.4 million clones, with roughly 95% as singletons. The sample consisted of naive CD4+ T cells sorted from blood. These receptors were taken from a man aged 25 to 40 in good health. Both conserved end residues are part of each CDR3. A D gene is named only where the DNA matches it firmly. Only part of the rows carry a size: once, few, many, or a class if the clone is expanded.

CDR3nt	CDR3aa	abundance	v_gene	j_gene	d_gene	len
TGTGCCAGTACGAATTCGCCAGGGAGTATTAATGGCTACACCTTC	CASTNSPGSINGYTF	NA	TRBV19	TRBJ1-2	NA	15
TGTGCCAGCAGCTTAGTGCAGGGGGCGTCTGGCTACACCTTC	CASSLVQGASGYTF	NA	TRBV7-9	TRBJ1-2	TRBD1	14
TGTGCCAGCTCACTCCGGGACGGAGGATCCCTCTCTGGAAACACCATATATTTT	CASSLRDGGSLSGNTIYF	NA	TRBV18	TRBJ1-3	NA	18
TGCGCCAGCGGGTGGGGCGGTGTTGAGCAGTTCTTC	CASGWGGVEQFF	NA	TRBV10-2	TRBJ2-1	NA	12
TGTGCCAGCAGCTTGATATGGACTAGCGGGGAGGAGGAGACCCAGTACTTC	CASSLIWTSGEEETQYF	NA	TRBV5-6	TRBJ2-5	TRBD2	17
TGCGCCAGCAGCTTTGGGGTTCCCTCTGGGGCCAACGTCCTGACTTTC	CASSFGVPSGANVLTF	NA	TRBV5-1	TRBJ2-6	NA	16
TGCGCCAGCAGCTGGGGACTAGCGGGAGGGTCCTACAATGAGCAGTTCTTC	CASSWGLAGGSYNEQFF	NA	TRBV5-1	TRBJ2-1	TRBD2	17
TGCGCCAGCAGTGCAGGACTCATCTACGAGCAGTACTTC	CASSAGLIYEQYF	NA	TRBV10-2	TRBJ2-7	NA	13
TGCGCCAGCAGCATGACTAGGATGGTAGGCGATGAGCAGTTCTTC	CASSMTRMVGDEQFF	NA	TRBV5-1	TRBJ2-1	NA	15
TGTGCCAGCAGCTTACTGCCTCGGGGGAGCGGAACTGAAGCTTTCTTT	CASSLLPRGSGTEAFF	NA	TRBV7-3	TRBJ1-1	NA	16
TGTGCCAGCAGTTTATATCTTGGGGCGGATCCAAATCAGCCCCAGCATTTT	CASSLYLGADPNQPQHF	NA	TRBV28	TRBJ1-5	NA	17
TGTGCCAGCAGCTTAGAATCTAGCGGGAGGGCCACAGATACGCAGTATTTT	CASSLESSGRATDTQYF	NA	TRBV7-6	TRBJ2-3	TRBD2	17
TGTGCCAGCAGTTTTCAGTACACCGGGGAGCTGTTTTTT	CASSFQYTGELFF	NA	TRBV6-6	TRBJ2-2	NA	13
TGTGCCAGCAGCGTAAGGGGGAGCACTGAAGCTTTCTTT	CASSVRGSTEAFF	once	TRBV9	TRBJ1-1	NA	13
TGTGCCAGTAGACAATGGTCCAATATGAACTATGGCTACACCTTC	CASRQWSNMNYGYTF	NA	TRBV19	TRBJ1-2	NA	15
TGTGCCAGCAGTTTATCCCACTATTGGGGACAGGGGGCGGCCGGGGAGCTGTTTTTT	CASSLSHYWGQGAAGELFF	NA	TRBV27	TRBJ2-2	TRBD1	19
TGTGCCAGCAGCTTACTAGGGAACACTGAAGCTTTCTTT	CASSLLGNTEAFF	NA	TRBV7-9	TRBJ1-1	NA	13
TGTGCCAGCAGCTCTCTCTTCGAAAACAGGGAAGGTGAAGCTTTCTTT	CASSSLFENREGEAFF	NA	TRBV5-8	TRBJ1-1	NA	16
TGCGCCAGCACCGTTGAGGGGGAAGCTTTCTTT	CASTVEGEAFF	NA	TRBV10-1	TRBJ1-1	NA	11
TGTGCCAGTACCCGGACTAGCGGGAGGGGGTCCTACAATGAGCAGTTCTTC	CASTRTSGRGSYNEQFF	once	TRBV19	TRBJ2-1	TRBD2	17
TGTGCCAGCAGTTTGGGGGGGACAGGATCGCAGTATTTT	CASSLGGTGSQYF	once	TRBV28	TRBJ2-3	NA	13
TGTGCCAGCAGTGATTTTAGGGGAAAAGGCGAGCAGTACTTC	CASSDFRGKGEQYF	NA	TRBV2	TRBJ2-7	NA	14
TGTGCTAGTGGCCGCTTAGGTGAGGGGGCGTACAATGAGCAGTTCTTC	CASGRLGEGAYNEQFF	NA	TRBV12-5	TRBJ2-1	TRBD1	16